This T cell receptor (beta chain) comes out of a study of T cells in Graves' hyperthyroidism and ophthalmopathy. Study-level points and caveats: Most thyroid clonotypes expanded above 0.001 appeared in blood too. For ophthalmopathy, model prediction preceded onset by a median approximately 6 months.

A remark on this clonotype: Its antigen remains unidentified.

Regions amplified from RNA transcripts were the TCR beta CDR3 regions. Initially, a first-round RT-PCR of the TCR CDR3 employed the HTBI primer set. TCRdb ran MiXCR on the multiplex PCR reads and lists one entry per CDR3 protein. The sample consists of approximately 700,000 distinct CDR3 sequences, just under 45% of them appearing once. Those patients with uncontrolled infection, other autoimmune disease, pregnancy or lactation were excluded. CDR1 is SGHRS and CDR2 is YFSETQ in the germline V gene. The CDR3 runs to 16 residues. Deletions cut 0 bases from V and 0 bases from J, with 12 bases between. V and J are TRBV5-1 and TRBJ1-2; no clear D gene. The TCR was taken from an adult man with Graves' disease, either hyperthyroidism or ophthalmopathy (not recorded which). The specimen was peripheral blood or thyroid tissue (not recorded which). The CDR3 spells CASSLDQPLSNYGYTF. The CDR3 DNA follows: TGCGCCAGCAGCTTGGACCAGCCTCTCTCTAACTATGGCTACACCTTC.